This T cell receptor (beta chain) comes out of a study of beta chain features in type 1 diabetes. The table lists this clone with many counts. As yet, its antigen is unknown. This CDR3 spans 12 amino acids. Germline V gene lookup returns CDR1 GTSNPN and CDR2 SVGIG (reference sequence). Trimming pared 3 bases from V and 7 bases from J, leaving 12 bases between. General observations from the study: All four CD4+ subsets of Type 1 diabetes patients contained TCRB CDR3s that were moderately but significantly shorter. Any PCR bias toward short templates would affect both groups alike.

cDNA synthesis used the whole RNA isolate, giving expressed TCRB sequences. The method was immunoSEQ multiplex PCR; TCRdb's version includes in-frame clones alone and lacks a portion of them. The sample lists about 170,000 clones, under 9.5% occurring once. What was sequenced was central memory CD4+ T cells from blood. The source of this sequence is a man aged 18 to 29 with type 1 diabetes. V and J are TRBV30 and TRBJ1-1, with D perhaps matching TRBD1 (5 bases). The CDR3 DNA reads as TGTGCCTGGAGCCGACAGAGCCTTGAAGCTTTCTTT. Translated, it gives CAWSRQSLEAFF.